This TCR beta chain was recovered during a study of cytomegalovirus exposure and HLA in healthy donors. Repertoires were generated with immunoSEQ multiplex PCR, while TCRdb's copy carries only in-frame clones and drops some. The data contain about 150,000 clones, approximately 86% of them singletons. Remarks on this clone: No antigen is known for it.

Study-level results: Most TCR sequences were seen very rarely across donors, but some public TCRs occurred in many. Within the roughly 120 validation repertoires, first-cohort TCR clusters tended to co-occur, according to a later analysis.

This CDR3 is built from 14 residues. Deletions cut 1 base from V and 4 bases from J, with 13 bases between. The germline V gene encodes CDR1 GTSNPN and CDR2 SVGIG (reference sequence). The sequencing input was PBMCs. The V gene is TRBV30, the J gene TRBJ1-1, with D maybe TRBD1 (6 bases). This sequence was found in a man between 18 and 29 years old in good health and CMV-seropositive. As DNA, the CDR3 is TGTGCCTGGAGTGGGTTCAGGGGCGGCACTGAAGCTTTCTTT. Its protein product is CAWSGFRGGTEAFF. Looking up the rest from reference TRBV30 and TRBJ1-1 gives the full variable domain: SQTIHQWPATLVQPVGSPLSLECTVEGTSNPNLYWYRQAAGRGLQLLFYSVGIGQISSEVPQNLSASRPQDRQFILSSKKLLLSDSGFYLCAWSGFRGGTEAFFGQGTRLTVV.